Each of the 32 T cell receptor beta chains below was sequenced from the same sample in a study of a mutant IDH1 vaccine in newly diagnosed glioma. Using immunoSEQ multiplex PCR, the repertoire was profiled, and TCRdb retains in-frame clones only, with some absent. The data show around 26,000 clones, around 80% seen once. The sample's time point: week 47, end of study. Each dose delivered 300 ug of mutant IDH1 20-mer peptide subcutaneously with imiquimod. The antigens of these receptors remain unknown. The sample here was PBMCs, taken from a glioma patient whose treatment included an IDH1 peptide vaccine. Receptors originate from a man between 35 and 55 years old with glioma. Some clones in this sample may be carry-over from other donors' samples.

The chain links TRBV19 to TRBJ2-2; D is possibly TRBD2 (6 bases). V lost 4 bases to trimming and J lost 4 bases, with 16 bases between them. CDR1 and CDR2 from the germline V gene are LNHDA and SQIVND (reference sequence). CDR3 length equals 16 residues. The CDR3 nucleotides are TGTGCCAGTAGTAAGGGGAGCGGGCAGTTCACCGGGGAGCTGTTTTTT. Protein product: CASSKGSGQFTGELFF. Combining the CDR3 with reference TRBV19 and TRBJ2-2 gives the whole variable domain DGGITQSPKYLFRKEGQNVTLSCEQNLNHDAMYWYRQDPGQGLRLIYYSQIVNDFQKGDIAEGYSVSREKKESFPLTVTSAQKNPTAFYLCASSKGSGQFTGELFFGEGSRLTVL.

The rearrangement uses TRBV5-6 and TRBJ1-2; D unclear. V lost 2 bases and J lost 8, with 7 bases in between. This CDR3 has 11 amino acids. The V gene's germline CDR1 is SGHDT and CDR2 YYEEEE. The CDR3 region has the DNA TGTGCCAGCAGCTTCCTCGAGGGCTACACCTTC. This gives the protein CASSFLEGYTF.

The rearrangement uses TRBV28 and TRBJ2-4, with no clear D. Germline V gene data show CDR1 as MDHEN and CDR2 as SYDVKM. The CDR3 loop spans 15 amino acids. Trimming shortened V by 7 bases and J by 0 bases, and 13 bases separated the two germline ends. The CDR3 bases are TGTGCCAGCACCCTGCGGTGGGCAGCCAAAAACATTCAGTACTTC. Translated, it gives CASTLRWAAKNIQYF.

The rearrangement uses TRBV5-1 and TRBJ2-5; D possibly uses TRBD1 or TRBD2 (5 bases each). Germline CDR1 is SGHRS and CDR2 is YFSETQ. The CDR3 covers 15 residues. V was shortened by 0 bases and J by 10 bases, with 19 bases between the two germline ends. In DNA, the CDR3 is TGCGCCAGCAGCTTGGTAGGACTTCTCCCCAGGGACCAGTACTTC. This encodes CASSLVGLLPRDQYF. The full variable domain, in which reference TRBV5-1 and TRBJ2-5 provide the parts outside the CDR3, is KAGVTQTPRYLIKTRGQQVTLSCSPISGHRSVSWYQQTPGQGLQFLFEYFSETQRNKGNFPGRFSGRQFSNSRSEMNVSTLELGDSALYLCASSLVGLLPRDQYFGPGTRLLVL.

This rearrangement joins TRBV7-2 to TRBJ1-4; 9 bases map to TRBD1. The CDR3 runs 14 residues. The trim removed 5 bases at V and 6 bases at J, leaving 4 bases unmatched. In germline, CDR1 is SGHTA, CDR2 FQGNSA. CDR3 loop: CASSRTGEDEKLFF. The CDR3 coding sequence is TGTGCCAGCAGCCGGACAGGGGAAGATGAAAAACTGTTTTTT.

The chain recombines TRBV18 with TRBJ2-7, with a weak D call TRBD2 (5 bases). This CDR3 has 15 amino acids. The V gene lost 1 base and the J gene lost 2 bases, with 12 bases spanning the gap. From germline, CDR1 is KGHSH and CDR2 LQKENI. This CDR3 reads CASSPRVDGTYEQYF. In DNA form, the CDR3 reads TGTGCCAGCTCACCACGTGTAGACGGGACCTACGAGCAGTACTTC.

V usage is TRBV19 and J usage is TRBJ1-5, with no clear D. Germline V lookup: CDR1 LNHDA, CDR2 SQIVND (reference sequence). This CDR3 has 14 amino acids. V lost 6 bases and J lost 2, with 11 bases in between. The DNA for the CDR3 is TGTGCCAGTAGAGGCAGCAATGGCAATCAGCCCCAGCATTTT. Encoded protein: CASRGSNGNQPQHF.

The chain joins TRBV29-1 to TRBJ1-1, with D possibly matching TRBD1 (6 bases). The V gene's germline CDR1 is SQVTM and CDR2 ANQGSEA. The CDR3 consists of 14 residues. Trimming stripped 4 bases from V and 7 bases from J, with 19 bases between. CDR3 residues: CSVGGGDSWGEAFF. CDR3 DNA sequence: TGCAGCGTTGGAGGGGGGGATTCTTGGGGTGAAGCTTTCTTT.

V and J are TRBV12-2 and TRBJ1-3; TRBD1 reflects the table's D call only, with no check against the DNA. TRBV12-2 is a pseudogene segment. The CDR3 has 16 amino acids. The CDR3 DNA is TGTGCAAGTCGTAAACCGGGACAGAACTCTGGAAACACCATATATTTT. Amino acid sequence: CASRKPGQNSGNTIYF.

The chain recombines TRBV30 with TRBJ1-6, with D unclear. The CDR3 loop spans 14 amino acids. Trimming pared 2 bases from V and 6 bases from J, leaving 11 bases between. In germline, CDR1 is GTSNPN, CDR2 SVGIG (reference sequence). The DNA of the CDR3 is TGTGCCTGGAGTCTAGGCAGGATTAATTCACCCCTCCACTTT. Its protein product is CAWSLGRINSPLHF.

This sequence joins TRBV5-1 and TRBJ1-2; weak D call: TRBD1 (6 bases). Germline assignment: CDR1 SGHRS and CDR2 YFSETQ. Trimming removed 3 bases from V and 5 bases from J, with 8 bases in between. The CDR3 totals 12 residues. CDR3 sequence (DNA): TGCGCCAGCAGCTCAGGGGAGTATGGCTACACCTTC. Its protein product is CASSSGEYGYTF.

This chain connects TRBV28 to TRBJ1-6, with D maybe TRBD1 (5 bases). The CDR3 runs to 20 residues. Trimming stripped 6 bases from V and 0 bases from J, with 24 bases between. In germline, CDR1 is MDHEN, CDR2 SYDVKM. As DNA, the CDR3 is TGTGCCAGCAGCCTCATTCTCGGCAGGGCAAACAGCTCCTATAATTCACCCCTCCACTTT. Its translation: CASSLILGRANSSYNSPLHF.

The chain joins TRBV13 to TRBJ2-3, with D hard to call. The V gene's germline CDR1 is PRHDT and CDR2 FYEKMQ (reference sequence). The CDR3 has 15 residues. V gave up 7 bases and J gave up 0 bases, with 14 bases separating them. CDR3 in amino acids: CASTVILRSTDTQYF. CDR3 DNA sequence: TGTGCCAGCACCGTGATCCTCCGTAGCACAGATACGCAGTATTTT. The whole variable domain, remainder taken from reference TRBV13 and TRBJ2-3, is AAGVIQSPRHLIKEKRETATLKCYPIPRHDTVYWYQQGPGQDPQFLISFYEKMQSDKGSIPDRFSAQQFSDYHSELNMSSLELGDSALYFCASTVILRSTDTQYFGPGTRLTVL.

The chain recombines TRBV19 with TRBJ1-6, with D unresolved. V lost 5 bases and J lost 3, with 11 bases in between. The CDR3 is made up of 15 amino acids. Germline-derived CDR1 and CDR2 are LNHDA and SQIVND (reference sequence). The CDR3 DNA reads TGTGCCAGTAGTCCCCGCAGCGGCTATAATTCACCCCTCCACTTT. It yields the protein CASSPRSGYNSPLHF.

V and J are TRBV11-2 and TRBJ1-2; tentative D call: TRBD1 (5 bases). The germline gives CDR1 SGHAT, CDR2 FQNNGV. Trimming shortened V by 4 bases and J by 6 bases, and 18 bases separated the two germline ends. This CDR3 spans 15 amino acids. CDR3 protein: CASSSTRRDPNGYTF. The CDR3, as DNA: TGTGCCAGCAGCTCAACCCGCAGGGATCCGAATGGCTACACCTTC.

V and J are TRBV5-1 and TRBJ2-5; D may be TRBD1 (6 bases). V was cut by 6 bases and J by 4 bases, with 28 bases left in between. This CDR3 comprises 18 residues. CDR1 SGHRS and CDR2 YFSETQ come from the germline V gene. The CDR3 nucleotides read TGCGCCAGCACCCTTTCATTACAGGGTTTCAGTGGGGGAGAGACCCAGTACTTC. It codes for CASTLSLQGFSGGETQYF.

This clone was detected once. The chain has TRBV5-6 and TRBJ2-7; D perhaps matches TRBD1 (5 bases). Between the trimmed V and J ends, which lost 0 bases and 5 bases, there was a span of 12 bases. This CDR3 spans 14 amino acids. Germline V gives CDR1 SGHDT, CDR2 YYEEEE. CDR3 in amino acids: CASSLAQGVHEQYF. CDR3 DNA: TGTGCCAGCAGCTTGGCCCAAGGGGTCCACGAGCAGTACTTC.

V gene TRBV4-1 combines with J gene TRBJ2-1; 12 nucleotides line up with TRBD1. Germline V CDR1 and CDR2: MGHRA, YSYEKL. This CDR3 contains 16 residues. Trimming at V came to 1 base and at J to 12 bases, leaving 10 bases not matched to a gene. Written as DNA, the CDR3 is TGCGCCAGCAGCCAAGCGTGGGGACAGGGGGCATCCAGGCAGTTCTTC. Its protein product is CASSQAWGQGASRQFF.

This chain links TRBV5-1 with TRBJ1-2; no clear D gene. V lost 0 bases to trimming and J lost 4 bases, with 16 bases between them. The CDR3 is 16 residues long. The V gene's germline CDR1 is SGHRS and CDR2 YFSETQ. The CDR3 protein is CASSLELGARLYGYTF. CDR3 nucleotides: TGCGCCAGCAGCTTGGAATTAGGCGCCCGGCTCTATGGCTACACCTTC.

The chain joins TRBV5-1 to TRBJ2-7, with TRBD1 identical over 7 bases. CDR1 is SGHRS and CDR2 is YFSETQ in the germline V gene. After removal of 0 bases from V and 2 bases from J, the junction contained 5 bases not matched to a gene. CDR3 length: 15 residues. CDR3 in amino acids: CASSLGDSFPYEQYF. Here the CDR3 DNA reads TGCGCCAGCAGCTTGGGGGACAGTTTTCCCTACGAGCAGTACTTC.

The chain couples TRBV7-6 to TRBJ1-4; no clear D gene. Germline CDR1 is SGHVS and CDR2 is FNYEAQ. V was trimmed by 5 bases and J by 6 bases, leaving 16 bases between them. The CDR3 is 15 amino acids. CDR3 DNA: TGTGCCAGCAGCCGCAATGGTCTTCTGGATGAAAAACTGTTTTTT. Translation gives CASSRNGLLDEKLFF.

The chain carries TRBV25-1 and TRBJ1-3, with TRBD1 identical over 7 bases. The CDR3 runs to 13 residues. CDR1 and CDR2 from the germline V gene are MGHDK and SYGVNS. V shed 5 bases and J 4 bases; nucleotides not matched to a gene: 2. CDR3 sequence: CASSTGDGNTIYF. DNA of the CDR3: TGTGCCAGCAGTACAGGGGACGGAAACACCATATATTTT.

The chain recombines TRBV6-5 with TRBJ2-2; 9 bases align to TRBD2. This CDR3 is built from 15 residues. V lost 6 bases and J lost 0; bases outside the gene matches: 2. Germline CDR1 reads MNHEY; CDR2 reads SVGAGI. CDR3 sequence reads: CASRAGGANTGELFF. CDR3 in DNA: TGTGCCAGCAGAGCGGGGGGCGCGAACACCGGGGAGCTGTTTTTT.

The J gene is TRBJ1-2, the V gene TRBV29-1, with D hard to call. Germline CDR1 and CDR2: SQVTM and ANQGSEA. The V gene lost 7 bases and the J gene lost 8 bases, with 17 bases spanning the gap. CDR3 length: 12 amino acids. CDR3 amino acids: CSGNEGFGGYTF. The CDR3 nucleotides are TGCAGCGGGAATGAAGGGTTTGGAGGCTACACCTTC.

The chain couples TRBV20-1 to TRBJ1-1, with 7 bases aligning to TRBD1. Germline V gene sequence: CDR1 DFQATT, CDR2 SNEGSKA (reference sequence). The CDR3 runs 10 residues. CDR3 sequence (DNA): TGCAGGGCACAGGGGACTGAAGCTTTCTTT. Its protein is CRAQGTEAFF.

The chain links TRBV30 to TRBJ1-5, with D tentatively TRBD1 (5 bases). This CDR3 is built from 13 residues. Between the trimmed V and J ends, which lost 2 bases and 10 bases, there was a span of 15 bases. Germline V CDR1 and CDR2: GTSNPN, SVGIG (reference sequence). CDR3 in amino acids: CAWSRRDGEPQHF. CDR3 coding DNA: TGTGCCTGGAGTCGGCGGGACGGGGAACCCCAGCATTTT.

The chain couples TRBV2 to TRBJ2-5; 9 bases match TRBD2. CDR3 size: 15 residues. Per the germline V gene, CDR1 is SNHLY and CDR2 is FYNNEI. V shed 6 bases and J 5 bases; nucleotides not matched to a gene: 10. As DNA, the CDR3 is TGTGCCAGCAGCCCTTTGCGGGGGGGCCTTGAGACCCAGTACTTC. Protein product: CASSPLRGGLETQYF. Full variable domain (remainder filled in from reference TRBV2 and TRBJ2-5): EPEVTQTPSHQVTQMGQEVILRCVPISNHLYFYWYRQILGQKVEFLVSFYNNEISEKSEIFDDQFSVERPDGSNFTLKIRSTKLEDSAMYFCASSPLRGGLETQYFGPGTRLLVL.

The CDR3 loop is CASSDWTVNQPQHF. The CDR3, as DNA: TGCGCCAGCAGTGATTGGACAGTCAATCAGCCCCAGCATTTT. V and J are TRBV10-2 and TRBJ1-5, with D perhaps TRBD1 (6 bases). CDR3 length: 14 residues. CDR1 WSHSY and CDR2 SAAADI come from the germline V gene. The ends were cut back, 3 bases at V and 3 bases at J, with 9 bases in the middle.

The gene calls are TRBV29-1 and TRBJ1-1, with 7 bases lining up with TRBD1. The CDR3 extends over 13 amino acids. The V gene's germline CDR1 is SQVTM and CDR2 ANQGSEA. The J segment lost 1 base and the V segment lost 2 bases, leaving 1 base of the junction unmatched. CDR3 residues: CSVEYRGNTEAFF. In nucleotides, the CDR3 is TGCAGCGTTGAATACAGGGGGAACACTGAAGCTTTCTTT.

The chain has TRBV5-1 and TRBJ2-7; D may be TRBD2 (5 bases). CDR1 SGHRS and CDR2 YFSETQ come from the germline V gene. This CDR3 contains 13 residues. The V and J ends lost 2 bases and 2 bases respectively, with 8 bases between them. CDR3 DNA: TGCGCCAGCAGCTTCGAGGGCGCCTACGAGCAGTACTTC. It translates to CASSFEGAYEQYF.

This clone came up a few times. One end of the junction fails to match germline, which may point to a read error. For the CDR3, the DNA is TGTGCTAGCAGCCCACTCATGACCACTGAAGCTTTCTTT. Its translation is CASSPLMTTEAFF. The chain has TRBV7-7 and TRBJ1-1; D gene ambiguous. The CDR3 covers 13 residues. Germline CDR1 SSHAT, CDR2 FNYEAQ (reference sequence).

The CDR3 here is CASSSLTSGGANEQFF. The CDR3 DNA is TGTGCCAGCAGTTCCCTGACTAGCGGGGGGGCCAATGAGCAGTTCTTC. This chain links TRBV27 with TRBJ2-1; 14 bases align to TRBD2. This CDR3 is built from 16 residues. Germline-derived CDR1 and CDR2 are MNHEY and SMNVEV (reference sequence). V lost 4 bases and J lost 6; bases outside the gene matches: 5.